This TCR beta chain was identified during a study of cytomegalovirus exposure and HLA in healthy donors. Study-wide points: TCR association rates varied by HLA locus in a later analysis, with DRB1 highest and HLA-C lowest. What a later analysis reportedly showed was that an Asian-associated ancestry cluster had fewer N-insertions than the roughly 670-donor mean. A later analysis linked a missense variant in DCLRE1C to the trimming of TCR beta V and J genes. Segments of the TCR beta V type were, in most cases, productive about 87% or about 30% of the time in an earlier analysis.

A remark on this clone: Its antigen is currently unknown.

Primers for the PCR totalled 60 Vbeta and 13 Jbeta. TCRdb keeps only in-frame clones here, not all; method: immunoSEQ multiplex PCR. In the table there are over 95,000 clones, 67% of which are singletons. The CDR3 loop spans 14 amino acids. Between the trimmed V and J ends, which lost 0 bases and 7 bases, there was a span of 11 bases. Per germline, CDR1 SGHDT and CDR2 YYEEEE. Sequencing was carried out using PBMCs. The rearrangement joins TRBV5-6 to TRBJ2-1; tentatively, D is TRBD1 (6 bases). This receptor was identified in a man younger than 30 in good health and CMV-seropositive. CDR3 region: CASSLVRGRNEQFF. For the CDR3, the DNA is TGTGCCAGCAGCTTGGTCAGGGGAAGGAATGAGCAGTTCTTC.